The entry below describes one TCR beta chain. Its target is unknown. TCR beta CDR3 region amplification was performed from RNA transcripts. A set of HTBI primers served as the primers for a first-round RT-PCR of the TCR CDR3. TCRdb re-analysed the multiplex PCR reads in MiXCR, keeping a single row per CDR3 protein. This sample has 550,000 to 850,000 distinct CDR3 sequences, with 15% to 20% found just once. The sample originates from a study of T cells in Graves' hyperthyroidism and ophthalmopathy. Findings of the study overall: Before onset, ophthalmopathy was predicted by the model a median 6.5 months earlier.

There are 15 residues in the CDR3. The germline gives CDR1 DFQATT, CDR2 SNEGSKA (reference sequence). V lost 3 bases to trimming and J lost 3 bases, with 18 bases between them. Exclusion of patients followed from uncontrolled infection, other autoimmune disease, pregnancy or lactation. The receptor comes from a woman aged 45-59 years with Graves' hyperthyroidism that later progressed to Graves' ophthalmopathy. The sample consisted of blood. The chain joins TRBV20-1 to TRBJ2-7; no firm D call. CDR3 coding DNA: TGCAGTGCTAGTGTTTCGGCGGACCCCCTCTACGAGCAGTACTTC. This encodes CSASVSADPLYEQYF.